The next 32 T cell receptor beta chains were all read from a single sample in a study of OX40 agonist ivuxolimab in advanced cancers. This table comes from immunoSEQ multiplex PCR, and its TCRdb copy is limited to in-frame clones, with some not included. The repertoire holds tens of thousands of clones, with around nine tenths as singletons. Here the sequenced sample was CD4+ or CD8+ T cells sorted from blood, taken in a trial of the OX40 agonist ivuxolimab. Receptors were obtained from an adult with an advanced solid tumor such as melanoma, head and neck, liver or kidney cancer.

In this sample, this clone turned up once. The chain recombines TRBV4-1 with TRBJ1-1; D is possibly TRBD1 (6 bases). V lost 0 bases to trimming and J lost 4 bases, with 12 bases between them. Looked up from germline, CDR1 is MGHRA and CDR2 is YSYEKL. This CDR3 has 15 residues. The CDR3 DNA follows: TGCGCCAGCAGCCAAGATGAGAACAGGGCCACTGAAGCTTTCTTT. Its translation: CASSQDENRATEAFF.

The chain recombines TRBV18 with TRBJ1-5; D is perhaps TRBD1 (5 bases). V was pared by 4 bases and J by 2 bases, with 12 bases between. The CDR3 totals 15 residues. Germline V gene sequence: CDR1 KGHSH, CDR2 LQKENI. Written as DNA, the CDR3 is TGTGCCAGCTCACTGACAACAGGCGGCAATCAGCCCCAGCATTTT. It encodes CASSLTTGGNQPQHF.

The V call is TRBV19, the J call TRBJ1-4; tentatively, D is TRBD1 (5 bases). Germline CDR1 LNHDA, CDR2 SQIVND (reference sequence). Trimming removed 5 bases from V and 7 bases from J, with 20 bases in between. The length of the CDR3 is 16 residues. The CDR3 loop is CASSRPSIGDGEKLFF. As DNA, the CDR3 is TGTGCCAGTAGTCGACCGTCAATCGGGGACGGTGAAAAACTGTTTTTT.

This sequence joins TRBV19 and TRBJ2-3; maybe TRBD1 (6 bases). Germline V gene data show CDR1 as LNHDA and CDR2 as SQIVND (reference sequence). The CDR3 is 14 residues long. V lost 5 bases and J 3 bases, leaving 12 bases between the germline ends. CDR3 coding DNA: TGTGCCAGTAGTTCCCATACAGGGACAGATACGCAGTATTTT. Protein product: CASSSHTGTDTQYF. Looking up the rest from reference TRBV19 and TRBJ2-3 gives the full variable domain: DGGITQSPKYLFRKEGQNVTLSCEQNLNHDAMYWYRQDPGQGLRLIYYSQIVNDFQKGDIAEGYSVSREKKESFPLTVTSAQKNPTAFYLCASSSHTGTDTQYFGPGTRLTVL.

The chain uses TRBV5-1 and TRBJ1-2, with 11 bases fitting TRBD1. V lost 0 bases, J lost 6 bases, and 4 bases stayed unmatched. This CDR3 contains 15 residues. Germline CDR1 reads SGHRS; CDR2 reads YFSETQ. In DNA, the CDR3 is TGCGCCAGCAGCTTGGCAGGACAGGGGGCAGATGGCTACACCTTC. This gives the protein CASSLAGQGADGYTF. Together with reference TRBV5-1 and TRBJ1-2, the CDR3 gives the full variable domain: KAGVTQTPRYLIKTRGQQVTLSCSPISGHRSVSWYQQTPGQGLQFLFEYFSETQRNKGNFPGRFSGRQFSNSRSEMNVSTLELGDSALYLCASSLAGQGADGYTFGSGTRLTVV.

The count of this clone is one. CDR3: CASSEGRGGPETQYF. In DNA form, the CDR3 reads TGCGCCAGCAGTGAAGGCAGGGGGGGTCCCGAGACCCAGTACTTC. V usage is TRBV10-1 and J usage is TRBJ2-5; D possibly uses TRBD1 or TRBD2 (7 bases each). In germline, CDR1 is WNHNN, CDR2 SYGVQD (reference sequence). CDR3 length: 15 residues. V lost 3 bases and J lost 5, with 16 bases in between.

This clone was detected only a few times. The chain links TRBV15 to TRBJ1-1; 10 bases line up with TRBD1. Germline V gene lookup returns CDR1 LNHNV and CDR2 YYDKDF (reference sequence). The junction had 6 bases not matched to a gene; V was cut back by 1 base and J by 10 bases. CDR3 length: 14 amino acids. The CDR3 spells CATSRGGQGRVAFF. The CDR3 DNA is TGTGCCACCAGCAGAGGGGGACAGGGGCGGGTAGCTTTCTTT.

This clone was detected only a few times. The chain employs TRBV30 and TRBJ1-2, with a tentative D call TRBD1 (5 bases). Looked up from germline, CDR1 is GTSNPN and CDR2 is SVGIG (reference sequence). The CDR3 runs 12 residues. The ends were cut back, 8 bases at V and 4 bases at J, with 14 bases in the middle. The CDR3 nucleotides are TGTGCCGGGACCGGCGGCAGCTATGGCTACACCTTC. This translates into CAGTGGSYGYTF.

This clone has a single count. The rearrangement links TRBV19 to TRBJ2-2, with 8 bases fitting TRBD2. The V gene end was trimmed by 6 bases and the J gene end by 2 bases; junction bases not matched to a gene: 11. Germline CDR1 and CDR2: LNHDA and SQIVND (reference sequence). The CDR3 has 17 residues. CDR3 DNA: TGTGCCAGTAGCAACCCGGGGGGGACTACAAACACCGGGGAGCTGTTTTTT. Protein: CASSNPGGTTNTGELFF. The full variable domain, in which reference TRBV19 and TRBJ2-2 provide the parts outside the CDR3, is DGGITQSPKYLFRKEGQNVTLSCEQNLNHDAMYWYRQDPGQGLRLIYYSQIVNDFQKGDIAEGYSVSREKKESFPLTVTSAQKNPTAFYLCASSNPGGTTNTGELFFGEGSRLTVL.

This sequence joins TRBV29-1 and TRBJ2-3; TRBD1 matches at 9 bases. The CDR3 is 13 amino acids. The V and J ends lost 6 bases and 4 bases, in that order; junction bases with no gene match: 5. Germline CDR1 reads SQVTM; CDR2 reads ANQGSEA. CDR3 residues: CSVGQGRADTQYF. The CDR3 DNA follows: TGCAGCGTAGGACAGGGGAGGGCAGATACGCAGTATTTT.

V is TRBV5-1 and J is TRBJ2-7; D remains ambiguous. The length of the CDR3 is 15 residues. Deletions cut 1 base from V and 5 bases from J, with 16 bases between. Germline values: CDR1 SGHRS, CDR2 YFSETQ. The CDR3 region is CASSLRLGNPHEQYF. CDR3 bases: TGCGCCAGCAGCTTGCGTCTGGGGAACCCACACGAGCAGTACTTC.

The V gene is TRBV10-3, the J gene TRBJ1-5, with D tentatively TRBD1 (5 bases). The CDR3 length is 12 residues. CDR1 and CDR2 from the germline V gene are ENHRY and SYGVKD. Trimming took off 10 bases at V and 4 bases at J, with 11 bases between the two ends. The CDR3 region has the DNA TGTGCCACCTCGGGGGGGAATCAGCCCCAGCATTTT. Its translation is CATSGGNQPQHF.

This clone occurred once. V gene TRBV19 combines with J gene TRBJ1-1; unclear D gene. In germline, CDR1 is LNHDA, CDR2 SQIVND (reference sequence). This CDR3 is built from 15 residues. V lost 2 bases and J 0 bases, leaving 10 bases between the germline ends. This CDR3 reads CASSISRLVNTEAFF. CDR3 in DNA: TGTGCCAGTAGTATAAGTAGGTTGGTGAACACTGAAGCTTTCTTT.

The chain links TRBV27 to TRBJ1-6; D unresolved. Germline V gene lookup returns CDR1 MNHEY and CDR2 SMNVEV (reference sequence). Trimming pared 2 bases from V and 2 bases from J, leaving 10 bases between. This CDR3 spans 16 amino acids. DNA of the CDR3: TGTGCCAGCAGTTTAACTCAGCAGCCCTATAATTCACCCCTCCACTTT. Residues: CASSLTQQPYNSPLHF.

The chain carries TRBV6-1 and TRBJ1-2; D is unresolved. The CDR3 has 14 amino acids. Germline assignment: CDR1 MNHNS and CDR2 SASEGT. V was clipped by 8 bases and J by 3 bases, with 16 bases between them. CDR3 DNA: TGTGCCAGCGGTCTTGAACCGTCCTACTATGGCTACACCTTC. Residues: CASGLEPSYYGYTF.

The CDR3 DNA sequence: TGTGCCATCAGTGCTCAGGAGAACACTGAAGCTTTCTTT. This sequence encodes CAISAQENTEAFF. This chain joins TRBV10-3 and TRBJ1-1; D is undetermined. Germline V gene sequence: CDR1 ENHRY, CDR2 SYGVKD. V lost 4 bases and J lost 1, with 7 bases in between. This CDR3 comprises 13 residues.

The J gene is TRBJ2-3, the V gene TRBV5-1; D gene ambiguous. Germline V CDR1 and CDR2: SGHRS, YFSETQ. Trimming left V 1 base short and J 1 base short, with 10 bases between. The CDR3 is made up of 15 amino acids. CDR3 DNA: TGCGCCAGCAGCTTGTCTCCACCCCGCACAGATACGCAGTATTTT. It encodes CASSLSPPRTDTQYF. Together with reference TRBV5-1 and TRBJ2-3, the CDR3 gives the full variable domain: KAGVTQTPRYLIKTRGQQVTLSCSPISGHRSVSWYQQTPGQGLQFLFEYFSETQRNKGNFPGRFSGRQFSNSRSEMNVSTLELGDSALYLCASSLSPPRTDTQYFGPGTRLTVL.

The V call is TRBV30, the J call TRBJ1-2; D is unclear. This CDR3 region has 13 residues. The V gene lost 2 bases and the J gene lost 8 bases, with 15 bases spanning the gap. CDR1 is GTSNPN, CDR2 SVGIG, per germline (reference sequence). The CDR3 DNA reads TGTGCCTGGAGTAAAGGACGGGTTGGGGGCTACACCTTC. Translated: CAWSKGRVGGYTF. The variable domain in full, with the rest retrieved from reference TRBV30 and TRBJ1-2, is SQTIHQWPATLVQPVGSPLSLECTVEGTSNPNLYWYRQAAGRGLQLLFYSVGIGQISSEVPQNLSASRPQDRQFILSSKKLLLSDSGFYLCAWSKGRVGGYTFGSGTRLTVV.

The chain links TRBV5-8 to TRBJ2-1, with no clear D. CDR3 length: 15 amino acids. V was clipped by 3 bases and J by 3 bases, with 13 bases between them. CDR1 SGHTS and CDR2 YDEGEE come from the germline V gene. The CDR3 DNA reads as TGTGCCAGCAGCTCCCCACGGTGGATCTACAATGAGCAGTTCTTC. Translating gives CASSSPRWIYNEQFF.

The chain carries TRBV19 and TRBJ2-7; D is uncertain. Germline values: CDR1 LNHDA, CDR2 SQIVND (reference sequence). The germline V and J ends were trimmed by 3 bases and 0 bases, with 15 bases remaining between them. The CDR3 is made up of 16 amino acids. CDR3 coding DNA: TGTGCCAGTAGTATCTCCGTGGCAGCGATCTCCTACGAGCAGTACTTC. Protein: CASSISVAAISYEQYF.

The chain is built from TRBV15 and TRBJ2-1; the D gene is possibly TRBD1 (6 bases). Between the trimmed V and J ends, which lost 6 bases and 12 bases, there was a span of 15 bases. Germline V lookup: CDR1 LNHNV, CDR2 YYDKDF (reference sequence). CDR3 length: 12 residues. CDR3 sequence reads: CATSGRWGLQFF. In DNA form, the CDR3 reads TGTGCCACCAGTGGGAGATGGGGGCTGCAGTTCTTC.

This clone was counted between two and nine times. V usage is TRBV18 and J usage is TRBJ2-5, with D tentatively TRBD1 or TRBD2 (5 bases each). Germline CDR1 reads KGHSH; CDR2 reads LQKENI. Trimming took off 0 bases at V and 4 bases at J, with 12 bases between the two ends. The CDR3 is 15 amino acids. Here the CDR3 DNA reads TGTGCCAGCTCACCACCCCAGGGAGCAATAGAGACCCAGTACTTC. This sequence encodes CASSPPQGAIETQYF.

The rearrangement joins TRBV19 to TRBJ1-1, with no clear D. The V end was cut by 1 base, the J end by 2 bases, with 11 bases between. Germline lookup yields CDR1 LNHDA and CDR2 SQIVND (reference sequence). The CDR3 sequence is 15 residues long. CDR3: CASSIAGVGNTEAFF. CDR3 DNA sequence: TGTGCCAGTAGTATAGCTGGGGTCGGAAACACTGAAGCTTTCTTT.

This clone was observed a few times. This chain uses TRBV5-6 with TRBJ1-1; D unresolved. The germline CDR1 and CDR2 sequences are SGHDT and YYEEEE. The CDR3 has 14 residues. V gave up 4 bases and J gave up 2 bases, with 12 bases separating them. In DNA form, the CDR3 reads TGTGCCAGCAGCCCGGCGGGCTCCAACACTGAAGCTTTCTTT. Protein: CASSPAGSNTEAFF.

The chain has TRBV11-3 and TRBJ2-1; no reliable D call. Germline V gene data show CDR1 as SGHNT and CDR2 as YENEEA. V was clipped by 1 base and J by 0 bases, with 10 bases between them. This CDR3 has 16 amino acids. CDR3 DNA: TGTGCCAGCAGCTTAGCTCGGTCTCTCTCCTACAATGAGCAGTTCTTC. This encodes CASSLARSLSYNEQFF.

The V and J genes are TRBV28 and TRBJ1-2; tentative D call: TRBD1 (5 bases). V was pared by 11 bases and J by 4 bases, with 17 bases between. Per germline, CDR1 MDHEN and CDR2 SYDVKM. This CDR3 spans 13 amino acids. The CDR3 protein is CAATGAGSYGYTF. Written as DNA, the CDR3 is TGTGCCGCAACGGGAGCAGGGAGCTATGGCTACACCTTC.

The chain links TRBV18 to TRBJ2-2; TRBD1 matches 8 bases. The germline V gene has CDR1 KGHSH and CDR2 LQKENI. V trimming: 5 bases; J trimming: 6 bases; junction bases outside the gene matches: 8. CDR3 length: 15 amino acids. CDR3 coding DNA: TGTGCCAGCTCAGAACAACAGGGACAGGCCGGGGAGCTGTTTTTT. Its protein is CASSEQQGQAGELFF.

V is TRBV11-2 and J is TRBJ1-1; 9 positions agree with TRBD1. The CDR3 is 15 amino acids. V gave up 5 bases and J gave up 6 bases; unmatched junction bases: 10. Germline CDR1 and CDR2: SGHAT and FQNNGV. CDR3 amino acids: CASSLKDRGSSEAFF. In DNA form, the CDR3 reads TGTGCCAGCAGCCTGAAGGACAGGGGAAGCTCTGAAGCTTTCTTT.

This clone was recorded a few times. The chain couples TRBV5-6 to TRBJ1-1; no firm D call. With 2 bases removed from V and 1 base from J, the gap between germline ends came to 18 bases. CDR3 length: 17 amino acids. Germline V gives CDR1 SGHDT, CDR2 YYEEEE. Written as DNA, the CDR3 is TGTGCCAGCAGCTTAAGACCCTCCAGGAAGGGGAACACTGAAGCTTTCTTT. It yields the protein CASSLRPSRKGNTEAFF.

The V and J genes are TRBV28 and TRBJ2-5, with 8 bases fitting TRBD2. The germline V gene encodes CDR1 MDHEN and CDR2 SYDVKM. The length of the CDR3 is 16 residues. With 2 bases clipped from V and 5 bases from J, the junction kept 10 bases outside the gene matches. The CDR3 region is CASSLGVLAGPETQYF. CDR3 nucleotides: TGTGCCAGCAGTTTAGGTGTTCTAGCGGGCCCGGAGACCCAGTACTTC.

This clone was seen just once. The V and J genes are TRBV11-3 and TRBJ2-3, with 9 bases identical to TRBD2. J gave up 3 bases and V 3 bases, and 4 bases lay outside the gene matches. CDR1 and CDR2 from the germline V gene are SGHNT and YENEEA. The CDR3 length is 15 residues. The CDR3 reads CASSFGLAGTDTQYF. DNA for the CDR3: TGTGCCAGCAGCTTTGGGCTAGCGGGAACAGATACGCAGTATTTT.

The V gene is TRBV5-6, the J gene TRBJ1-6; 9 bases align to TRBD1. J gave up 9 bases and V 4 bases, and 8 bases lay outside the gene matches. Germline V gene data show CDR1 as SGHDT and CDR2 as YYEEEE. This CDR3 spans 15 amino acids. Here the CDR3 DNA reads TGTGCCAGCAGCCATAGGACAGGGGTTGCTTCACCCCTCCACTTT. This gives the protein CASSHRTGVASPLHF.